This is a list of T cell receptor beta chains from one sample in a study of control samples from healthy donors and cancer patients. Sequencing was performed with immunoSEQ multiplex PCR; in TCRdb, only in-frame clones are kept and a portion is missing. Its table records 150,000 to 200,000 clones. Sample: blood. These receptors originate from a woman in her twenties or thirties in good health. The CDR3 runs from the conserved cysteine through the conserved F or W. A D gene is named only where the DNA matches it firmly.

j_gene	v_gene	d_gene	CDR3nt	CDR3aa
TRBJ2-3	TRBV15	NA	TGTGCCCCCCCCCATACGCAGTATTTT	CAPPHTQYF
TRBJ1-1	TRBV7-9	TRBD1	TGTGCCAGCAGACGGGACAGCCAAACATACTGGGAAGCTTTCTTT	CASRRDSQTYWEAFF
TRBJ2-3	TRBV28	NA	TGTGCCAGCAGTTCCTCCCCCGGATCGCAGTATTTT	CASSSSPGSQYF
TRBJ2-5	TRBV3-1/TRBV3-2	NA	TGTGCCAGCAGCCTTACTAGGCAAGAGACCCAGTACTTC	CASSLTRQETQYF
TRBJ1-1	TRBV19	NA	TGTGCCAGTAGTGCCGCATCGGGGGGCGCAGAAGCTTTCTTT	CASSAASGGAEAFF
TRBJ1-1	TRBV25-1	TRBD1	TGTGCCAGCGGTCCCGGGACAGCAGAAGCTTTCTTT	CASGPGTAEAFF
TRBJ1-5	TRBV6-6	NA	TGTGCCAGCAGTTACCGAGGGGGGAATAGCAATCAGCCCCAGCATTTT	CASSYRGGNSNQPQHF
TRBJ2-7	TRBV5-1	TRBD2	TGCGCCAGCAGCTTGGAACTAGCGCCGAACTACGAGCAGTACTTC	CASSLELAPNYEQYF
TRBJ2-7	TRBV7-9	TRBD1	TGTGCCAGCAGCCCGGGACAGGGCAATTACGAGCAGTACTTC	CASSPGQGNYEQYF
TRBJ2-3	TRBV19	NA	TGTGCCAGTAGTACCTATGATCGCACAGATACGCAGTATTTT	CASSTYDRTDTQYF
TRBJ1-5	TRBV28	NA	TGTGCCAGCATTGGGACCCCCCGGGGGCAGCCCCAGCATTTT	CASIGTPRGQPQHF
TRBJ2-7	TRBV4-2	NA	TGTGCCAGCAGCCAAGATCCCACGGGAAGACCGGGGGCCGAGCAGTACTTC	CASSQDPTGRPGAEQYF
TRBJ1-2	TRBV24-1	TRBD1	TGTGCCACCAGTGATCGCTCAGGGGGCGGCTACACCTTC	CATSDRSGGGYTF
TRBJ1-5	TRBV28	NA	TGTGCCAGCAGCCCAGGGGCCTTTGGGCCCAATCAGCCCCAGCATTTT	CASSPGAFGPNQPQHF
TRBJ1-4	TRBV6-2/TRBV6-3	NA	TGTGCCAGCAGCGACCTTGGGGTGAGGGACGAAAAACTGTTTTTT	CASSDLGVRDEKLFF
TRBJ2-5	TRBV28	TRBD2	TGTGCCAGCACTAGCGGGGGTTTCCAAGAGACCCAGTACTTC	CASTSGGFQETQYF
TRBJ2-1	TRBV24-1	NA	TGTGCCACCGGGGGTAGCAGGCTCGAGCAGTTCTTC	CATGGSRLEQFF
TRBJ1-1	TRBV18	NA	TGTGCCAGCTCATCAATTTCACGGAACACTGAAGCTTTCTTT	CASSSISRNTEAFF
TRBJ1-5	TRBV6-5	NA	TGTGCCAGCAAGCAGTACAATCAGCCCCAGCATTTT	CASKQYNQPQHF
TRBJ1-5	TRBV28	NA	TGTGCCAGCGGTCGAATTGGGGGCATTGGCAATCAGCCCCAGCATTTT	CASGRIGGIGNQPQHF
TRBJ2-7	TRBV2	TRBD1	TGTGCCAGCAGTGAAACCGGGACAGGGCTCTACGAGCAGTACTTC	CASSETGTGLYEQYF
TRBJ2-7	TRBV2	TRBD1	TGTGCCAGCAGCCAAGGACGGGACAGGGACGGGTACGAGCAGTACTTC	CASSQGRDRDGYEQYF
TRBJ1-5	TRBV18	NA	TGTGCCAGCTCCCTCAGGGCAGGGGCTGAGCCCCAGCATTTT	CASSLRAGAEPQHF
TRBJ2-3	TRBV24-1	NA	TGTGCCACCGCGGCTCCCGCACCGGCAGATACGCAGTATTTT	CATAAPAPADTQYF
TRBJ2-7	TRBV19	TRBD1	TGTGCCAGTAGAGACCCGGGACAGGGAACCTACGAGCAGTACTTC	CASRDPGQGTYEQYF
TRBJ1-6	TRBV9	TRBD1	TGTGCCAGCAGCGAATACCGGGACAGCCGGAATTCACCCCTCCACTTT	CASSEYRDSRNSPLHF
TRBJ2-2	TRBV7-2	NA	TGTGCCAGCAGCTTATCCGCGGGGGAGCTGTTTTTT	CASSLSAGELFF
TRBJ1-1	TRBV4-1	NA	TGCGCCAGCAGCCCCAGGGCCCGGGGGGACACTGAAGCTTTCTTT	CASSPRARGDTEAFF
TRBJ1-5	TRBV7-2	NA	TGTGCCAGCAGCCCTCGGGCGGGTGGTCAGCCCCAGCATTTT	CASSPRAGGQPQHF
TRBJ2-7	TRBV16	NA	TGTGCCAGCAGCCAAGTGACAGGAGGCGAGCAGTACTTC	CASSQVTGGEQYF
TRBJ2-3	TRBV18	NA	TGTGCCAGCTCAGCAATTCTAACAGGCGTCGGTACAGATACGCAGTATTTT	CASSAILTGVGTDTQYF
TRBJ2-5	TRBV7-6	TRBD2	TGTGCCAGCAGCCCCCTGGGGGGGACGATGGAGACCCAGTACTTC	CASSPLGGTMETQYF
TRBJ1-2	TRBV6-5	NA	TGTGCCAGCAGTCTCGGGACTATCTATGGCTACACCTTC	CASSLGTIYGYTF
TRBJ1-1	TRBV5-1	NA	TGCGCCAGCAGCTTGGGGGGAAGGCTGAACACTGAAGCTTTCTTT	CASSLGGRLNTEAFF
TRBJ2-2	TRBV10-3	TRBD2	TGTGCCACCCGGGGGGGGGACACCGGGGAGCTGTTTTTT	CATRGGDTGELFF
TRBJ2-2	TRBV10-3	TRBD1	TGTGCCATCGGGACAGGGGCGGATCCCACCAAGAAGCTGTTTTTT	CAIGTGADPTKKLFF
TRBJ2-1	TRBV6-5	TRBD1	TGTGCCAGCAGCCTGGGGACAGGGGGCGAGCAGTTCTTC	CASSLGTGGEQFF
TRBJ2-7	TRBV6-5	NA	TGTGCCAGCAGTTACCGGGACACGCACTACGAGCAGTACTTC	CASSYRDTHYEQYF
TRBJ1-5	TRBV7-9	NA	TGTGCCAGCAGCTTAGCGAGGGCGGGAAACGAGTTGGCCCAGCATTTT	CASSLARAGNELAQHF
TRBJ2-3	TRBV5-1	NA	TGCGCCAGCAGCTTGGTAGGGCCCAGCACAGATACGCAGTATTTT	CASSLVGPSTDTQYF
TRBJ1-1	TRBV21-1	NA	TGTGCCAGCAGCAAAAAATGGTGGAGGGGGTACACTGAAGCTTTCTTT	CASSKKWWRGYTEAFF
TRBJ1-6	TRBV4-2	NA	TGTGCCAGCAGCCTAGTTATAGGCGATAATTCACCCCTCCACTTT	CASSLVIGDNSPLHF
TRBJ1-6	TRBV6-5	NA	TGTGCCAGCAAAGGAGGGGGTTCACCCCTCCACTTT	CASKGGGSPLHF
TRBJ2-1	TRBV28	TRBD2	TGTGCCAGCAGTTCGGGACTAGCGGGTTTTAGGAATGAGCAGTTCTTC	CASSSGLAGFRNEQFF
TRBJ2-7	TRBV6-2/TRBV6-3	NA	TGTGCCAGCAGCCTCGGAGGGGTGGGATCCTACGAGCAGTACTTC	CASSLGGVGSYEQYF
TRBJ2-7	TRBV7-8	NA	TGTGCCAGCAGCTTTACCAGGAGCTCCTACGAGCAGTACTTC	CASSFTRSSYEQYF
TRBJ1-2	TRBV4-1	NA	TGCGCCAGCAGCCAAGCCCCCGGACAGCCGGAGTATGGCTACACCTTC	CASSQAPGQPEYGYTF
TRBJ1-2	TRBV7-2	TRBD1	TGTGCCAGCAGCCAGGACAGGAACTATGGCTACACCTTC	CASSQDRNYGYTF
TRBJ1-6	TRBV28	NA	TGTGCCAGCGAAAACCCGGGAGGGTCACCCCTCCACTTT	CASENPGGSPLHF
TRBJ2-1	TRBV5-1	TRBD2	TGCGCCAGCAGCGGAAGCGGGGGCTACAATGAGCAGTTCTTC	CASSGSGGYNEQFF
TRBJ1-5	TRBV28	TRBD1	TGTGCCAGCAGTTTGCTCTCACAGGGGGCAGGCAATCAGCCCCAGCATTTT	CASSLLSQGAGNQPQHF
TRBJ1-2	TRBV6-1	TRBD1	TGTGCCAGCAGTGAGGGGGGCAGGGGGTCATTGGGTGGCTACACCTTC	CASSEGGRGSLGGYTF
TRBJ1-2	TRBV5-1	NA	TGCGCCAGCAGCTTGGATGGCAGCCCCCTAGGCTACACCTTC	CASSLDGSPLGYTF
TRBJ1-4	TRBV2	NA	TGTGCCAGCAGTGTGCGACAGTTGGTTAATGAAAAACTGTTTTTT	CASSVRQLVNEKLFF
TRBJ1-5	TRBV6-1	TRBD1	TGTGCCAGCAGTGCCCTAGCAGGGGGCGGATTTGAGCCCCAGCATTTT	CASSALAGGGFEPQHF